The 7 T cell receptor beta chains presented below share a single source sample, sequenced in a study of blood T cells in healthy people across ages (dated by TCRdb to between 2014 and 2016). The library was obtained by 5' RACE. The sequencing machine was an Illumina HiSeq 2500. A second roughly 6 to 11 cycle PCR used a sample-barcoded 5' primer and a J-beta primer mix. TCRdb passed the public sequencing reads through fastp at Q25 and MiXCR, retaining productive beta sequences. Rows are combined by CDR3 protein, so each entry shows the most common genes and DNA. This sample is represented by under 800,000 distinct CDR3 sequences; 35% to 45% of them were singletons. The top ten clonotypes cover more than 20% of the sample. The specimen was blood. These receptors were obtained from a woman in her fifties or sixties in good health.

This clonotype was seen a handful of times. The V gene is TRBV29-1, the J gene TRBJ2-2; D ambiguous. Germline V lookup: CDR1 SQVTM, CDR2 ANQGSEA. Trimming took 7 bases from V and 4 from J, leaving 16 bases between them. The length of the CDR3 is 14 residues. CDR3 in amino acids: CSAVTPHLTGELFF. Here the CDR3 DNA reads TGCAGCGCTGTGACACCTCACCTCACCGGGGAGCTGTTTTTT.

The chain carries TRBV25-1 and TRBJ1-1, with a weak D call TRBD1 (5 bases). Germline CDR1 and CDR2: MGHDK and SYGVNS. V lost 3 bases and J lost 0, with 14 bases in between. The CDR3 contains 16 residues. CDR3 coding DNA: TGTGCCAGCAGTGAGGATCAGACAGACATGAACACTGAAGCTTTCTTT. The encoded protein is CASSEDQTDMNTEAFF. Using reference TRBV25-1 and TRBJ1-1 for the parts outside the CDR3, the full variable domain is EADIYQTPRYLVIGTGKKITLECSQTMGHDKMYWYQQDPGMELHLIHYSYGVNSTEKGDLSSESTVSRIRTEHFPLTLESARPSHTSQYLCASSEDQTDMNTEAFFGQGTRLTVV.

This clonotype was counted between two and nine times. In DNA form, the CDR3 reads TGTGCCAGCAGTTTAAGGGCAGGGGGCGCCTACGAGCAGTACTTC. The encoded protein is CASSLRAGGAYEQYF. The rearrangement uses TRBV27 and TRBJ2-7; 8 positions match TRBD1. Germline V gene data show CDR1 as MNHEY and CDR2 as SMNVEV (reference sequence). The CDR3 covers 15 residues. V gave up 2 bases and J gave up 2 bases; unmatched junction bases: 5.

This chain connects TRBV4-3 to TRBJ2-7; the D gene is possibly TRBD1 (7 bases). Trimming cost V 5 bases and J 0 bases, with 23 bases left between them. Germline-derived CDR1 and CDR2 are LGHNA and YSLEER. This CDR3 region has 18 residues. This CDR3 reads CASSSQRQGRDCSYEQYF. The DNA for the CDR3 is TGCGCCAGCAGCAGTCAAAGACAGGGCCGGGACTGCTCCTACGAGCAGTACTTC.

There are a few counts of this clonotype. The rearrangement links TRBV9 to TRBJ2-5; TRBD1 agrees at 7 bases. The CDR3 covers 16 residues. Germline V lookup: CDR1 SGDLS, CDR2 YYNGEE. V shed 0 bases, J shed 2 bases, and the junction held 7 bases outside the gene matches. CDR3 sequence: CASSVAGTAIQETQYF. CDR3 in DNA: TGTGCCAGCAGCGTAGCCGGGACAGCGATACAAGAGACCCAGTACTTC.

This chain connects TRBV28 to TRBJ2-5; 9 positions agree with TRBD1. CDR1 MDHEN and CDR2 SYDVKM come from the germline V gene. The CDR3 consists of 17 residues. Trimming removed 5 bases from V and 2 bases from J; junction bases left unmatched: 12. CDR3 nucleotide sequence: TGTGCCAGCAGTGGGCCTGATGGACAGGGGTCTCAAGAGACCCAGTACTTC. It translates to CASSGPDGQGSQETQYF. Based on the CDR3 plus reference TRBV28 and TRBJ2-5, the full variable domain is DVKVTQSSRYLVKRTGEKVFLECVQDMDHENMFWYRQDPGLGLRLIYFSYDVKMKEKGDIPEGYSVSREKKERFSLILESASTNQTSMYLCASSGPDGQGSQETQYFGPGTRLLVL.

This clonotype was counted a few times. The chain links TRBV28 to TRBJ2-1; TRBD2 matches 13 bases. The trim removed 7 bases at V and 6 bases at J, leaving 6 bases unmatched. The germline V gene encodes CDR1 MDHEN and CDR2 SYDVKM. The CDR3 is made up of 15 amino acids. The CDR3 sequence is CASTTSGGAGNEQFF. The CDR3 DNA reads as TGTGCCAGCACCACTAGCGGGGGGGCCGGCAATGAGCAGTTCTTC. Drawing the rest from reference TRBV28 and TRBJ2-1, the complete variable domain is DVKVTQSSRYLVKRTGEKVFLECVQDMDHENMFWYRQDPGLGLRLIYFSYDVKMKEKGDIPEGYSVSREKKERFSLILESASTNQTSMYLCASTTSGGAGNEQFFGPGTRLTVL.